This T cell receptor (beta chain) originates from a study of T-cell memory formation after mild COVID-19. Across the whole study: The TCR clusters were mostly specific to one donor. General study points: The main location of contracting CD4+ clones was CM and EM, and that of contracting CD8+ clones was EMRA.

5'RACE primed at constant segments yielded TCR alpha and TCR beta cDNA libraries bearing sample barcodes and UMIs. MiXCR was run by TCRdb on the 5' RACE reads, yielding one entry per CDR3 protein. The sample lists over 150,000 distinct CDR3 sequences; roughly 18% were seen once. This clonotype has a handful of counts. What it binds is unknown. From germline, CDR1 is DFQATT and CDR2 SNEGSKA (reference sequence). The CDR3 loop spans 15 amino acids. With 3 bases removed from V and 2 bases from J, the gap between germline ends came to 14 bases. Sequencing was performed on PBMCs or a T cell subset sorted from them (not recorded which). The V gene is TRBV20-1, the J gene TRBJ2-4; D is uncertain. This sequence was found in a man in his late teens or twenties who had mild COVID-19 (a few samples of this study predate the infection). Cell type and time point are not known. The CDR3 sequence: CSASGFGGPKNIQYF. The DNA of the CDR3 is TGCAGTGCTAGTGGGTTTGGTGGTCCCAAAAACATTCAGTACTTC.